Detailed here is one T cell receptor (beta chain). Its target is unknown. This specimen belongs to a study of shared clonotypes between healthy human individuals. Study-wide results and caveats: The small donor group covered limited genetic and exposure diversity. Richness estimates generally favored naive over memory subsets.

Each sorted subset replicate got 200 ng genomic DNA, about 33,000 genomes. Produced via immunoSEQ multiplex PCR; TCRdb's table is partial and in-frame only. The sample yields about 700,000 clones, roughly 70% seen once. Germline CDR1 is ENHRY and CDR2 is SYGVKD. The CDR3 totals 13 residues. The V end was cut by 0 bases, the J end by 7 bases, with 9 bases between. The sample was memory CD4+ T cells sorted from blood. Subset described: CD45RA-negative fraction. This chain links TRBV10-3 with TRBJ1-2; D not certain. The source of this sequence is a woman aged 25 to 39 in good health. CDR3 sequence reads: CAISESLGGGYTF. Here the CDR3 DNA reads TGTGCCATCAGTGAGTCGTTGGGAGGTGGCTACACCTTC.